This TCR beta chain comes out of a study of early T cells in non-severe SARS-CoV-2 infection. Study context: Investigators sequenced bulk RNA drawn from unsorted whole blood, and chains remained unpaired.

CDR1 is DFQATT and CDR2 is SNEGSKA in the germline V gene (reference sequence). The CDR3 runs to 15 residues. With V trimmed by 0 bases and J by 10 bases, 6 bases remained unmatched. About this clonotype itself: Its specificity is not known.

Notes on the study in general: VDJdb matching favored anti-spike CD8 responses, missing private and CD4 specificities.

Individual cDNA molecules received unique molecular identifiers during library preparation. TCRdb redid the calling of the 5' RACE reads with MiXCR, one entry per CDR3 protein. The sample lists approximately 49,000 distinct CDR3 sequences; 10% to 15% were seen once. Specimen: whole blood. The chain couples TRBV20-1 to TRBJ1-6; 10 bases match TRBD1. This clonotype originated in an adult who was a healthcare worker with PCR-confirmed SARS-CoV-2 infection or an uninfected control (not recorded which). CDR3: CSARETRDRGSPLHF. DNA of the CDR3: TGCAGTGCTAGAGAAACCCGGGACAGGGGATCACCCCTCCACTTT.